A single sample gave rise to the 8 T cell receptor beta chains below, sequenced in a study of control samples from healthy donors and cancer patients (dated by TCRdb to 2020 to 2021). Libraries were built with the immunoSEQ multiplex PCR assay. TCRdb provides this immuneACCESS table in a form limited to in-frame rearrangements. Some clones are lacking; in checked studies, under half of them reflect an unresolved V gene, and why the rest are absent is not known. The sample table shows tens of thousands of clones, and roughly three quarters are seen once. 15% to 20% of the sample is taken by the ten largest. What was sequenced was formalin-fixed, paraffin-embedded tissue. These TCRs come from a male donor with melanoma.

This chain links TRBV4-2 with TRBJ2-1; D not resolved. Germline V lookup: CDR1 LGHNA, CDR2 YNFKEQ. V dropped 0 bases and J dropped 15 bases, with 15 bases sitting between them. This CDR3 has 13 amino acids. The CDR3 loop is CASSQDADGRGFF. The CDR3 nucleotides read TGTGCCAGCAGCCAAGACGCGGACGGCAGAGGGTTCTTC.

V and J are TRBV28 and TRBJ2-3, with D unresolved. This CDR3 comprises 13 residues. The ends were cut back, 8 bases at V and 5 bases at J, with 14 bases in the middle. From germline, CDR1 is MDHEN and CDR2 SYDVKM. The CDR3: CASGRVGRDTQYF. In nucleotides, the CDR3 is TGTGCCAGCGGCCGGGTGGGAAGAGATACGCAGTATTTT.

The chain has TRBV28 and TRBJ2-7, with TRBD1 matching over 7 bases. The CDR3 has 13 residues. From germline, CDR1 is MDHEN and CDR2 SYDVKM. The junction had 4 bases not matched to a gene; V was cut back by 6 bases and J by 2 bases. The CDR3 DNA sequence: TGTGCCAGCAGCGGGACAGTTACCTACGAGCAGTACTTC. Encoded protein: CASSGTVTYEQYF.

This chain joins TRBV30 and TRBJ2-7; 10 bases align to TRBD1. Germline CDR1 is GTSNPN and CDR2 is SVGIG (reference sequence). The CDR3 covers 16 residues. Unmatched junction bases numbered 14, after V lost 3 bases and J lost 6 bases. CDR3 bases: TGTGCCTGGAGCGGACACATTGGGACAGGGGAATCCGAGCAGTACTTC. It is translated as CAWSGHIGTGESEQYF.

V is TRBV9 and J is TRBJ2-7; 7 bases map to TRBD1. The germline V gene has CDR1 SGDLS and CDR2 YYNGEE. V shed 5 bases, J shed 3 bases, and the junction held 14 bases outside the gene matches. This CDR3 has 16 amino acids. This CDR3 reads CASRDTGAGRYYEQYF. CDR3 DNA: TGTGCCAGCAGGGATACAGGGGCGGGTCGGTACTACGAGCAGTACTTC. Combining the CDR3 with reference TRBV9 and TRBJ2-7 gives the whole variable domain DSGVTQTPKHLITATGQRVTLRCSPRSGDLSVYWYQQSLDQGLQFLIQYYNGEERAKGNILERFSAQQFPDLHSELNLSSLELGDSALYFCASRDTGAGRYYEQYFGPGTRLTVT.

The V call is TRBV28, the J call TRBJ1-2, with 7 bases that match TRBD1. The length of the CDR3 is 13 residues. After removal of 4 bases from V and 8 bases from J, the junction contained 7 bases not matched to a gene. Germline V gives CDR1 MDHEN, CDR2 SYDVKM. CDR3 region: CASSSGTVQGYTF. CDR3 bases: TGTGCCAGCAGTTCCGGGACAGTGCAGGGCTACACCTTC.

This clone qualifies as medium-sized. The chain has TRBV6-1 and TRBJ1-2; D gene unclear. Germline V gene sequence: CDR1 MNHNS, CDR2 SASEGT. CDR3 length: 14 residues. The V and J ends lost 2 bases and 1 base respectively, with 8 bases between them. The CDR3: CASSEIQNNYGYTF. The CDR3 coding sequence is TGTGCCAGCAGTGAAATCCAAAATAACTATGGCTACACCTTC.

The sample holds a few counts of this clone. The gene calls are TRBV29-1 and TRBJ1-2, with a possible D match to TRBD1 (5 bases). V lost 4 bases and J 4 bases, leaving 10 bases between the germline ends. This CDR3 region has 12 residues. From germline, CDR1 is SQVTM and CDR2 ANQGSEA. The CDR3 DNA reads TGCAGCGTTGCTCAGGGTGGCTATGGCTACACCTTC. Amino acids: CSVAQGGYGYTF.